Presented here are 26 T cell receptor beta chains from one specimen sequenced in a study of T cell responses to AZD1222 COVID-19 vaccine. The data were produced by immunoSEQ multiplex PCR, yet TCRdb's version contains in-frame clones alone and is incomplete. The table records around 180,000 clones, about 88% of them present only once. Sequences were derived from peripheral blood, sampled 28 days after the second AZD1222 dose. These receptors were obtained from an adult who received the AZD1222 COVID-19 vaccine.

V gene TRBV7-2 combines with J gene TRBJ2-2; 11 bases map to TRBD2. This CDR3 is built from 14 residues. V shed 4 bases, J shed 6 bases, and the junction held 1 base outside the gene matches. Germline CDR1 SGHTA, CDR2 FQGNSA. The CDR3 bases are TGTGCCAGCAGCTCGGGACTAGCGGCCGGGGAGCTGTTTTTT. This sequence encodes CASSSGLAAGELFF.

This clone was recorded once. V is TRBV7-3 and J is TRBJ2-7; D is undetermined. The V end was cut by 0 bases, the J end by 4 bases, with 10 bases between. Germline loops: CDR1 SGHTA, CDR2 FQGTGA. The CDR3 consists of 14 residues. CDR3 amino acids: CASSLTGGAYEQYF. CDR3 DNA sequence: TGTGCCAGCAGCTTAACCGGTGGAGCTTACGAGCAGTACTTC.

This rearrangement joins TRBV5-1 to TRBJ1-2; TRBD1 aligns across 7 bases. This CDR3 region has 12 residues. Losses at the gene ends were 5 bases for V and 8 bases for J; bases not matched to a gene: 6. CDR1 and CDR2 (germline): SGHRS, YFSETQ. CDR3 loop: CASSFTGVGYTF. For the CDR3, the DNA is TGCGCCAGCAGTTTTACAGGGGTCGGCTACACCTTC.

The rearrangement links TRBV28 to TRBJ1-1; D is ambiguous. This CDR3 is built from 14 residues. Germline CDR1 is MDHEN and CDR2 is SYDVKM. V was trimmed by 3 bases and J by 0 bases, leaving 8 bases between them. CDR3 bases: TGTGCCAGCAGTTTGAAGTACATGAACACTGAAGCTTTCTTT. This sequence encodes CASSLKYMNTEAFF.

The chain links TRBV4-2 to TRBJ1-2; 7 bases are shared with TRBD1. Trimming took 4 bases from V and 4 from J; bases not matched to a gene: 6. This CDR3 contains 14 residues. Germline V gene sequence: CDR1 LGHNA, CDR2 YNFKEQ. In nucleotides, the CDR3 is TGTGCCAGCAGCCGTGGGACAGTCACCTATGGCTACACCTTC. Residues: CASSRGTVTYGYTF.

The gene calls are TRBV9 and TRBJ2-5, with D possibly called TRBD1 or TRBD2 (5 bases each). The CDR3 is made up of 13 amino acids. The V and J ends lost 3 bases and 5 bases respectively, with 11 bases between them. Per germline, CDR1 SGDLS and CDR2 YYNGEE. CDR3 bases: TGTGCCAGCAGCGCGGGGCACCGGGAGACCCAGTACTTC. This sequence encodes CASSAGHRETQYF. Together with reference TRBV9 and TRBJ2-5, the CDR3 gives the full variable domain: DSGVTQTPKHLITATGQRVTLRCSPRSGDLSVYWYQQSLDQGLQFLIQYYNGEERAKGNILERFSAQQFPDLHSELNLSSLELGDSALYFCASSAGHRETQYFGPGTRLLVL.

The chain uses TRBV28 and TRBJ1-1; D gene ambiguous. The V gene lost 7 bases and the J gene lost 3 bases, with 6 bases spanning the gap. Germline V gives CDR1 MDHEN, CDR2 SYDVKM. There are 11 residues in the CDR3. The CDR3 DNA is TGTGCCAGCAACAGTGACACTGAAGCTTTCTTT. Its translation is CASNSDTEAFF.

The chain links TRBV4-3 to TRBJ2-3; 9 bases are a match to TRBD2. Germline CDR1 and CDR2: LGHNA and YSLEER. With 0 bases clipped from V and 1 base from J, the junction kept 5 bases outside the gene matches. The CDR3 loop spans 17 amino acids. The CDR3 loop is CASSQDSLAGGTDTQYF. The CDR3 DNA is TGCGCCAGCAGCCAAGATTCGTTAGCGGGAGGCACAGATACGCAGTATTTT.

The chain uses TRBV28 and TRBJ2-3; D ambiguous. The CDR3 totals 15 residues. Germline V lookup: CDR1 MDHEN, CDR2 SYDVKM. Trimming left V 6 bases short and J 6 bases short, with 19 bases between. CDR3 DNA sequence: TGTGCCAGCAGCTCGCCCAGTCCCGGCTGGGATACGCAGTATTTT. Amino acid sequence: CASSSPSPGWDTQYF.

This chain joins TRBV7-2 and TRBJ2-2; D unresolved. This CDR3 spans 14 amino acids. CDR1 SGHTA and CDR2 FQGNSA come from the germline V gene. V shed 5 bases and J shed 5 bases, with 12 bases lying between them. This chain's CDR3 is CASSPRLNTGELFF. The CDR3, as DNA: TGTGCCAGCAGCCCAAGACTGAATACCGGGGAGCTGTTTTTT.

The chain couples TRBV30 to TRBJ1-5, with unresolved D. CDR1 and CDR2 (germline): GTSNPN, SVGIG (reference sequence). V shed 8 bases and J shed 7 bases, with 15 bases lying between them. The CDR3 sequence is 12 residues long. CDR3 residues: CAGQWGDQPQHF. The CDR3 region has the DNA TGTGCCGGTCAATGGGGTGACCAGCCCCAGCATTTT.

The chain couples TRBV29-1 to TRBJ1-1; D not certain. The V gene lost 0 bases and the J gene lost 1 base, with 15 bases spanning the gap. The CDR3 loop spans 16 amino acids. Germline lookup yields CDR1 SQVTM and CDR2 ANQGSEA. This chain's CDR3 is CSVEDWVDTANTEAFF. For the CDR3, the DNA is TGCAGCGTTGAAGATTGGGTTGACACAGCGAACACTGAAGCTTTCTTT.

The rearrangement uses TRBV4-1 and TRBJ1-1; D not resolved. V was trimmed by 0 bases and J by 1 base, leaving 12 bases between them. The germline V gene encodes CDR1 MGHRA and CDR2 YSYEKL. This CDR3 spans 16 amino acids. Here the CDR3 DNA reads TGCGCCAGCAGCCAAGAATCTACCGTCAAGAACACTGAAGCTTTCTTT. It translates to CASSQESTVKNTEAFF.

The chain uses TRBV14 and TRBJ2-7, with no clear D. Germline-derived CDR1 and CDR2 are SGHDN and FVKESK. The germline V and J ends were trimmed by 4 bases and 7 bases, with 17 bases remaining between them. The CDR3 runs to 14 residues. The CDR3 DNA reads as TGTGCCAGCAGCCCTAGTTTGGGCTCCGTGGAGCAGTACTTC. It encodes CASSPSLGSVEQYF. The variable domain in full, completed from reference TRBV14 and TRBJ2-7, reads EAGVTQFPSHSVIEKGQTVTLRCDPISGHDNLYWYRRVMGKEIKFLLHFVKESKQDESGMPNNRFLAERTGGTYSTLKVQPAELEDSGVYFCASSPSLGSVEQYFGPGTRLTVT.

The CDR3 DNA reads as TGTGCCAGCAGCTTGGCCGCAGGGGGCATCTCCTACGAGCAGTACTTC. Translating gives CASSLAAGGISYEQYF. This chain uses TRBV5-4 with TRBJ2-7; 8 bases match TRBD1. With V trimmed by 0 bases and J by 0 bases, 5 bases remained unmatched. Germline CDR1 SGHNT, CDR2 YYREEE (reference sequence). There are 16 residues in the CDR3. The complete variable domain, with remaining parts taken from reference TRBV5-4 and TRBJ2-7, reads ETGVTQSPTHLIKTRGQQVTLRCSSQSGHNTVSWYQQALGQGPQFIFQYYREEENGRGNFPPRFSGLQFPNYSSELNVNALELDDSALYLCASSLAAGGISYEQYFGPGTRLTVT.

The chain couples TRBV7-2 to TRBJ2-5; perhaps TRBD1 as D (5 bases). The V end was cut by 7 bases, the J end by 5 bases, with 17 bases between. CDR3 length: 14 residues. Germline CDR1 reads SGHTA; CDR2 reads FQGNSA. The CDR3 loop reads CASTWGLRWETQYF. CDR3 DNA sequence: TGTGCCAGCACCTGGGGCCTCAGGTGGGAGACCCAGTACTTC.

The genes are TRBV3-1 (or the pseudogene TRBV3-2) and TRBJ2-1; 9 bases match TRBD1. CDR1 is LGHDT and CDR2 is YNNKEL in the germline V gene (reference sequence). The CDR3 has 15 residues. V was pared by 7 bases and J by 7 bases, with 11 bases of the junction left unmatched. The CDR3, as DNA: TGTGCCAGCACCCCTACAGGGGGCCGGACAAATGAGCAGTTCTTC. Translation gives CASTPTGGRTNEQFF.

The chain uses TRBV5-1 and TRBJ2-3; D possibly corresponds to TRBD2 (6 bases). This CDR3 is 16 amino acids long. V shed 0 bases and J shed 5 bases, with 16 bases lying between them. Germline lookup yields CDR1 SGHRS and CDR2 YFSETQ. CDR3 in amino acids: CASSLGRGLRGDTQYF. CDR3 DNA sequence: TGCGCCAGCAGCTTGGGTCGCGGGTTGCGGGGAGATACGCAGTATTTT.

The rearrangement joins TRBV19 to TRBJ1-6; D is undetermined. The CDR3 runs to 14 residues. The V gene's germline CDR1 is LNHDA and CDR2 SQIVND (reference sequence). V was clipped by 4 bases and J by 13 bases, with 17 bases between them. The CDR3: CASSRTPVDSPLHF. The CDR3 DNA is TGTGCCAGTAGTAGGACCCCAGTGGACTCCCCCCTCCACTTT.

The CDR3 nucleotides read TGTGCCAGCAGTCTCTCACTAGCGGGCATTCAGTACTTC. It encodes CASSLSLAGIQYF. V gene TRBV5-6 combines with J gene TRBJ2-4; 9 bases fit TRBD2. The V gene end was trimmed by 5 bases and the J gene end by 9 bases; junction bases not matched to a gene: 6. The CDR3 length is 13 residues. CDR1 and CDR2 (germline): SGHDT, YYEEEE.

The chain couples TRBV27 to TRBJ2-4, with D unresolved. The CDR3 is made up of 14 amino acids. V shed 6 bases and J shed 7 bases, with 16 bases lying between them. In germline, CDR1 is MNHEY, CDR2 SMNVEV (reference sequence). The CDR3 nucleotides are TGTGCCAGCAGCTTTACCTGGTCGTCGAACATTCAGTACTTC. Amino acid sequence: CASSFTWSSNIQYF.

The genes are TRBV7-3 and TRBJ2-5, with a possible D match to TRBD2 (6 bases). V lost 6 bases to trimming and J lost 5 bases, with 16 bases between them. The CDR3 spans 14 residues. Germline V gene sequence: CDR1 SGHTA, CDR2 FQGTGA. Written as DNA, the CDR3 is TGTGCCAGCAGTCAAGGCGGGGCGGGGGAGACCCAGTACTTC. The encoded protein is CASSQGGAGETQYF. The full variable domain, rest sourced from reference TRBV7-3 and TRBJ2-5, is GAGVSQTPSNKVTEKGKYVELRCDPISGHTALYWYRQSLGQGPEFLIYFQGTGAADDSGLPNDRFFAVRPEGSVSTLKIQRTERGDSAVYLCASSQGGAGETQYFGPGTRLLVL.

The gene calls are TRBV9 and TRBJ1-1, with TRBD1 matching over 7 bases. This CDR3 contains 17 residues. Germline assignment: CDR1 SGDLS and CDR2 YYNGEE. J lost 3 bases, V lost 0 bases, and 11 bases had no gene match. CDR3 DNA: TGTGCCAGCAGCGTAGGGAGGGGGCAGGGAGAAGACACTGAAGCTTTCTTT. It codes for CASSVGRGQGEDTEAFF.

V usage is TRBV19 and J usage is TRBJ2-3; D is ambiguous. The V and J ends lost 3 bases and 4 bases respectively, with 11 bases between them. The germline CDR1 and CDR2 sequences are LNHDA and SQIVND (reference sequence). The CDR3 is made up of 14 amino acids. The CDR3 loop reads CASSMVGPSDTQYF. The CDR3 DNA reads as TGTGCCAGTAGTATGGTTGGTCCATCAGATACGCAGTATTTT. The variable domain in full, completed from reference TRBV19 and TRBJ2-3, reads DGGITQSPKYLFRKEGQNVTLSCEQNLNHDAMYWYRQDPGQGLRLIYYSQIVNDFQKGDIAEGYSVSREKKESFPLTVTSAQKNPTAFYLCASSMVGPSDTQYFGPGTRLTVL.

The genes are TRBV28 and TRBJ1-1, with a possible D match to TRBD1 (5 bases). Germline V gives CDR1 MDHEN, CDR2 SYDVKM. Trimming left V 5 bases short and J 8 bases short, with 15 bases between. The CDR3 length is 13 residues. The CDR3 sequence is CASSKQVAPEAFF. Here the CDR3 DNA reads TGTGCCAGCAGTAAACAGGTAGCACCCGAAGCTTTCTTT.

CDR3 loop: CASSNFRTSGSYNEQFF. The CDR3 DNA sequence: TGTGCCAGTAGTAATTTTCGGACTAGCGGGAGTTATAATGAGCAGTTCTTC. The genes are TRBV19 and TRBJ2-1; TRBD2 aligns across 13 bases. CDR1 is LNHDA and CDR2 is SQIVND in the germline V gene (reference sequence). There are 17 residues in the CDR3. With 4 bases clipped from V and 7 bases from J, the junction kept 10 bases outside the gene matches.